This T cell receptor (beta chain) was sequenced for a study of blood T cells in healthy people across ages. Notes on the study in general: With naive T cell percentage, TCR beta diversity showed a strong correlation. Older individuals had lower TCR beta diversity per million T cells (the decline was roughly linear). Expanded clonotype changes were possibly confounded by unknown donor CMV status.

Through a sample-barcoded 5' primer and a J-beta primer mix, a second PCR was run for about 6 to 12 cycles. Each cDNA molecule received a tag from a template-switch adaptor that had 12 random nucleotides. Each CDR3 protein is one row after TCRdb ran MiXCR on the 5' RACE reads. The repertoire holds 650,000 to 1,000,000 distinct CDR3 sequences, around 34% seen once, with 13% in the top ten. V was cut by 3 bases and J by 4 bases, with 12 bases left in between. Germline V CDR1 and CDR2: LGHNA, YNFKEQ. This CDR3 has 14 residues. This clonotype was observed a few times. What it binds is unknown. The sample consisted of blood. The origin of this receptor is a man younger than 35 in good health. This sequence joins TRBV4-2 and TRBJ1-1, with D possibly TRBD1 on 5 matching bases. The CDR3 DNA follows: TGTGCCAGCAGCCAGCAGACAGCGGCCACTGAAGCTTTCTTT. Translating it yields CASSQQTAATEAFF.